This entry lists 31 T cell receptor beta chains sequenced from one sample in a study of metastatic and nonmetastatic thyroid tumors. TCRdb re-clonotyped the PCR reads via MiXCR. This table has over 45,000 clones, about 20% appearing once. Not a single patient had been given any form of treatment at any point before undergoing thyroid surgery. Sequenced sample: blood. These receptors all come from a male donor with papillary thyroid cancer or a benign thyroid nodule (not recorded which). Some clones in this sample may be carry-over from other donors' samples.

The J gene is TRBJ2-5, the V gene TRBV7-9; 9 nucleotides line up with TRBD2. This CDR3 is built from 16 residues. V lost 2 bases to trimming and J lost 5 bases; unmatched junction nucleotides: 9. Germline-derived CDR1 and CDR2 are SEHNR and FQNEAQ (reference sequence). The CDR3, as DNA: TGTGCCAGCAGCTTAAGGGGGACTAGCTCGCGGGAGACCCAGTACTTC. It specifies CASSLRGTSSRETQYF.

There are many counts of this clone. The chain couples TRBV28 to TRBJ1-2, with 9 bases aligning to TRBD1. The V gene's germline CDR1 is MDHEN and CDR2 SYDVKM. The CDR3 is 13 residues long. Trimming removed 5 bases from V and 7 bases from J; junction bases left unmatched: 5. CDR3 sequence: CASSNRGPFGYTF. The CDR3 DNA follows: TGTGCCAGCAGTAACAGGGGGCCTTTTGGCTACACCTTC.

V usage is TRBV20-1 and J usage is TRBJ2-1, with D uncertain. With 8 bases removed from V and 8 bases from J, the gap between germline ends came to 19 bases. This CDR3 region has 13 residues. Per germline, CDR1 DFQATT and CDR2 SNEGSKA (reference sequence). DNA of the CDR3: TGCAGTTTCGATTTTCAGCGCGGCGATGAGCAGTTCTTC. Residues: CSFDFQRGDEQFF.

A few counts support this clone. Because the CDR3 is missing its conserved closing phenylalanine or tryptophan, this is likely a read error. V and J are TRBV6-4 and TRBJ2-7; TRBD2 matches 13 bases. Germline CDR1 and CDR2: MRHNA and SNTAGT. V was clipped by 9 bases and J by 9 bases; unmatched bases: 11. The CDR3 runs to 14 residues. The CDR3 region is CARGAGTSGNMQYL. CDR3 DNA: TGTGCCAGAGGCGCAGGGACTAGCGGGAACATGCAGTACTTA.

This clone was counted many times. The V call is TRBV9, the J call TRBJ1-4, with D possibly TRBD1 on 6 matching bases. Trimming shortened V by 0 bases and J by 7 bases, and 13 bases separated the two germline ends. The CDR3 consists of 15 residues. Germline values: CDR1 SGDLS, CDR2 YYNGEE. CDR3 DNA: TGTGCCAGCAGCGTAGCTCCAGGGGAGGTTGAAAAACTGTTTTTT. Protein product: CASSVAPGEVEKLFF. Filled out from reference TRBV9 and TRBJ1-4, the complete variable domain reads DSGVTQTPKHLITATGQRVTLRCSPRSGDLSVYWYQQSLDQGLQFLIQYYNGEERAKGNILERFSAQQFPDLHSELNLSSLELGDSALYFCASSVAPGEVEKLFFGSGTQLSVL.

This clone was seen many times. The J gene is TRBJ2-2, the V gene TRBV9, with D perhaps TRBD1 (6 bases). CDR3 size: 14 residues. From germline, CDR1 is SGDLS and CDR2 YYNGEE. Deletions cut 0 bases from V and 6 bases from J, with 9 bases between. CDR3 DNA: TGTGCCAGCAGCGTAGTTCAGGGGTCCGGGGAGCTGTTTTTT. Translation gives CASSVVQGSGELFF.

This clone came up many times. A much larger clone is a single base away; this may be a read error. The J gene is TRBJ2-1, the V gene TRBV2; 7 bases align to TRBD2. The CDR3 loop spans 15 amino acids. Per the germline V gene, CDR1 is SNHLY and CDR2 is FYNNEI. The chain's CDR3 is CAGSEDGLGANEQFF. The CDR3 DNA reads as TGTGCCGGCAGTGAAGACGGACTAGGGGCCAATGAGCAGTTCTTC.

J is TRBJ2-1 and V is TRBV6-5, with D perhaps TRBD1 (6 bases). V was shortened by 2 bases and J by 3 bases, with 14 bases between the two germline ends. The CDR3 is 16 amino acids. Germline CDR1 MNHEY, CDR2 SVGAGI. The CDR3 is CASSYGRGQGYNEQFF. In DNA form, the CDR3 reads TGTGCCAGCAGTTACGGTCGGGGACAAGGCTACAATGAGCAGTTCTTC.

By its share, this clone is medium-sized. The chain carries TRBV5-1 and TRBJ1-2, with unresolved D. Trimming pared 4 bases from V and 7 bases from J, leaving 17 bases between. This CDR3 is built from 14 residues. Germline CDR1 reads SGHRS; CDR2 reads YFSETQ. CDR3 sequence: CASSRPQGESGYTF. CDR3 in DNA: TGCGCCAGCAGCCGACCACAAGGAGAAAGTGGCTACACCTTC.

The chain is built from TRBV20-1 and TRBJ1-2; D remains ambiguous. This CDR3 has 11 residues. V lost 4 bases and J lost 8, with 11 bases in between. From germline, CDR1 is DFQATT and CDR2 SNEGSKA (reference sequence). Here the CDR3 DNA reads TGCAGTGCTATCCGCCTCCCCGGCTACACCTTC. Its translation is CSAIRLPGYTF.

The CDR3 sequence: CSAAASRYSSYEQYF. CDR3 bases: TGCAGTGCCGCCGCCTCGCGGTACAGCTCCTACGAGCAGTACTTC. The chain has TRBV20-1 and TRBJ2-7; D unclear. Trimming shortened V by 6 bases and J by 0 bases, and 18 bases separated the two germline ends. Germline V CDR1 and CDR2: DFQATT, SNEGSKA (reference sequence). This CDR3 has 15 amino acids.

J is TRBJ1-2 and V is TRBV5-1; TRBD1 aligns across 9 bases. The CDR3 is 14 residues long. CDR1 is SGHRS, CDR2 YFSETQ, per germline. Unmatched junction bases numbered 5, after V lost 0 bases and J lost 8 bases. The CDR3: CASSLARQGGGYTF. For the CDR3, the DNA is TGCGCCAGCAGCTTGGCGAGACAGGGGGGCGGCTACACCTTC.

This clone showed up many times. This chain connects TRBV7-6 to TRBJ1-4; a weak D match, TRBD1 (5 bases). V gave up 5 bases and J gave up 2 bases, with 12 bases separating them. Looked up from germline, CDR1 is SGHVS and CDR2 is FNYEAQ. CDR3 size: 15 residues. In nucleotides, the CDR3 is TGTGCCAGCAGCCCGGGTGGGGGGACTAATGAAAAACTGTTTTTT. This gives the protein CASSPGGGTNEKLFF. The whole variable domain, remainder taken from reference TRBV7-6 and TRBJ1-4, is GAGVSQSPRYKVTKRGQDVALRCDPISGHVSLYWYRQALGQGPEFLTYFNYEAQQDKSGLPNDRFSAERPEGSISTLTIQRTEQRDSAMYRCASSPGGGTNEKLFFGSGTQLSVL.

V usage is TRBV28 and J usage is TRBJ1-2; D is unresolved. Trimming took off 10 bases at V and 3 bases at J, with 15 bases between the two ends. The CDR3 loop spans 13 amino acids. Germline V gene sequence: CDR1 MDHEN, CDR2 SYDVKM. CDR3 in DNA: TGTGCCACGACCCTCGGCGGGTACTATGGCTACACCTTC. Protein: CATTLGGYYGYTF.

This clone occurred many times. The chain recombines TRBV18 with TRBJ1-1; D remains unclear. The CDR3 is 13 amino acids. Trimming cost V 1 base and J 4 bases, with 7 bases left between them. Germline CDR1 is KGHSH and CDR2 is LQKENI. This CDR3 is CASSPLWGTEAFF. CDR3 nucleotides: TGTGCCAGCTCACCACTATGGGGCACTGAAGCTTTCTTT.

This clone was seen many times. This CDR3 is also generated by other DNA sequences in the sample. The rearrangement uses TRBV18 and TRBJ2-7; 9 positions agree with TRBD1. Germline V CDR1 and CDR2: KGHSH, LQKENI. Losses at the gene ends were 4 bases for V and 3 bases for J; bases not matched to a gene: 4. The CDR3 spans 14 residues. CDR3 DNA sequence: TGTGCCAGCTCACTGGGACAGGGCGGCTACGAGCAGTACTTC. Protein sequence: CASSLGQGGYEQYF.

This clone showed up many times. The chain joins TRBV12-3 or TRBV12-4 to TRBJ2-3; no firm D call. The ends were cut back, 8 bases at V and 2 bases at J, with 8 bases in the middle. The CDR3 extends over 12 amino acids. CDR3 nucleotide sequence: TGTGCCAGCCATCCGATCACAGATACGCAGTATTTT. Translated, it gives CASHPITDTQYF.

This clone was counted between two and nine times. The gene calls are TRBV6-1 and TRBJ1-1, with TRBD1 identical over 8 bases. Germline values: CDR1 MNHNS, CDR2 SASEGT. The trim removed 10 bases at V and 4 bases at J, leaving 11 bases unmatched. CDR3 length: 14 residues. This CDR3 reads CAILSRTGSTEAFF. The DNA of the CDR3 is TGTGCCATTTTAAGTCGGACAGGGTCCACTGAAGCTTTCTTT.

The V and J genes are TRBV5-4 and TRBJ2-7; TRBD1 matches 8 bases. The germline CDR1 and CDR2 sequences are SGHNT and YYREEE (reference sequence). The CDR3 extends over 14 amino acids. Trimming at V came to 6 bases and at J to 1 base, leaving 6 bases not matched to a gene. CDR3 loop: CASTLDRGSYEQYF. DNA for the CDR3: TGTGCCAGCACCCTAGACAGGGGATCCTACGAGCAGTACTTC.

The chain carries TRBV20-1 and TRBJ2-7; the match to TRBD2 covers 9 bases. V shed 3 bases, J shed 6 bases, and the junction held 12 bases outside the gene matches. The CDR3 runs 15 residues. Germline CDR1 is DFQATT and CDR2 is SNEGSKA (reference sequence). CDR3 bases: TGCAGTGCTAGTAGGGCGGGGGGGAATCGGCGCGAGCAGTACTTC. Translating it yields CSASRAGGNRREQYF.

This clone was recorded at least ten times. This chain joins TRBV15 and TRBJ2-3, with D perhaps given as TRBD1 or TRBD2 (5 bases each). Per germline, CDR1 LNHNV and CDR2 YYDKDF (reference sequence). V was trimmed by 0 bases and J by 4 bases, leaving 11 bases between them. CDR3 size: 15 residues. The CDR3 nucleotides read TGTGCCACCAGCAGAGATCTGGGGGTATCAGATACGCAGTATTTT. This codes for CATSRDLGVSDTQYF.

This clone has a count of ten or more. The CDR3 DNA sequence: TGTGCCAGTAGTATGGACGGGTTGCCACCAGATACGCAGTATTTT. Its translation: CASSMDGLPPDTQYF. The V and J genes are TRBV19 and TRBJ2-3; D gene ambiguous. Germline assignment: CDR1 LNHDA and CDR2 SQIVND (reference sequence). The V and J ends lost 3 bases and 4 bases respectively, with 14 bases between them. The CDR3 covers 15 residues.

This clone was counted at least ten times. This chain connects TRBV11-2 to TRBJ2-7, with D uncertain. Germline values: CDR1 SGHAT, CDR2 FQNNGV. The V end lost 6 bases, the J end lost 0 bases, and 6 bases lay between the germline ends. The CDR3 totals 12 residues. The CDR3 nucleotides are TGTGCCAGCAGGGACCACTCCTACGAGCAGTACTTC. Its translation is CASRDHSYEQYF. Based on the CDR3 plus reference TRBV11-2 and TRBJ2-7, the full variable domain is EAGVAQSPRYKIIEKRQSVAFWCNPISGHATLYWYQQILGQGPKLLIQFQNNGVVDDSQLPKDRFSAERLKGVDSTLKIQPAKLEDSAVYLCASRDHSYEQYFGPGTRLTVT.

This clone was seen only a few times. This rearrangement joins TRBV5-1 to TRBJ1-6; the D gene is possibly TRBD1 (5 bases). Germline V lookup: CDR1 SGHRS, CDR2 YFSETQ. V was shortened by 7 bases and J by 7 bases, with 15 bases between the two germline ends. There are 14 residues in the CDR3. CDR3 bases: TGCGCCAGCGGCTCGGACCAGGGAAATTCACCCCTCCACTTT. Translating it yields CASGSDQGNSPLHF.

V and J are TRBV3-1 and TRBJ1-6; no clear D gene. V was trimmed by 5 bases and J by 8 bases, leaving 19 bases between them. CDR1 is LGHDT and CDR2 is YNNKEL in the germline V gene (reference sequence). This CDR3 has 16 residues. This chain's CDR3 is CASSSTGPGYHSPLHF. The DNA of the CDR3 is TGTGCCAGCAGCTCTACCGGGCCAGGATACCATTCACCCCTCCACTTT.

Regarding this clone: This may be a read error: a much more frequent sequence differs by one nucleotide. The chain recombines TRBV18 with TRBJ2-5; 8 bases fit TRBD1. From germline, CDR1 is KGHSH and CDR2 LQKENI. The CDR3 runs to 14 residues. The CDR3: CSSSRLDRGETQYF. CDR3 DNA sequence: TGTTCCAGCTCTCGTCTTGACAGGGGAGAGACCCAGTACTTC.

This chain joins TRBV18 and TRBJ2-5; 8 nucleotides match TRBD2. Losses at the gene ends were 2 bases for V and 4 bases for J; bases not matched to a gene: 3. The CDR3 sequence is 14 residues long. CDR1 and CDR2 (germline): KGHSH, LQKENI. The CDR3 here is CASSPIAGIETQYF. The DNA of the CDR3 is TGTGCCAGCTCACCAATAGCGGGAATAGAGACCCAGTACTTC.

This clone was seen many times. V gene TRBV6-1 combines with J gene TRBJ2-7; D might be TRBD2 (5 bases). This CDR3 is 13 amino acids long. The V end lost 7 bases, the J end lost 1 base, and 11 bases lay between the germline ends. CDR1 MNHNS and CDR2 SASEGT come from the germline V gene. This CDR3 reads CASKDSLSYEQYF. CDR3 in DNA: TGTGCCAGCAAGGACTCCCTTTCCTACGAGCAGTACTTC.

This clone was seen only a few times. This chain joins TRBV28 and TRBJ1-5, with D possibly being TRBD1 (5 bases). Germline loops: CDR1 MDHEN, CDR2 SYDVKM. V dropped 4 bases and J dropped 3 bases, with 19 bases sitting between them. The CDR3 is 17 residues long. The CDR3 here is CASSSPAGVAINQPQHF. In DNA form, the CDR3 reads TGTGCCAGCAGTTCCCCCGCGGGGGTCGCCATCAATCAGCCCCAGCATTTT.

This clone was observed a few times. The rearrangement joins TRBV11-2 to TRBJ2-7, with D maybe TRBD1 (5 bases). CDR3 length: 11 amino acids. CDR1 and CDR2 from the germline V gene are SGHAT and FQNNGV. With 6 bases removed from V and 5 bases from J, the gap between germline ends came to 8 bases. The CDR3 protein is CASRLGDEQYF. CDR3 DNA: TGTGCCAGCAGGCTAGGGGACGAGCAGTACTTC. The full variable domain, with the rest looked up from reference TRBV11-2 and TRBJ2-7, is EAGVAQSPRYKIIEKRQSVAFWCNPISGHATLYWYQQILGQGPKLLIQFQNNGVVDDSQLPKDRFSAERLKGVDSTLKIQPAKLEDSAVYLCASRLGDEQYFGPGTRLTVT.

This clone was seen ten or more times. The DNA for the CDR3 is TGTGCCAGCAGCCCCTGGGTGCGGGAGTCATACGAGCAGTACTTC. This codes for CASSPWVRESYEQYF. The chain uses TRBV11-2 and TRBJ2-7, with TRBD2 matching 7 bases. Trimming at V came to 5 bases and at J to 4 bases, leaving 11 bases not matched to a gene. This CDR3 contains 15 residues. Germline CDR1 SGHAT, CDR2 FQNNGV.